The next 20 T cell receptor beta chains were all read from a single sample in a study of T-cell reconstitution after alpha-beta-depleted transplantation in children. Unique molecular identifiers tagged the TCRbeta library. TCRdb processed the PCR reads anew with MiXCR; each CDR3 protein has one entry. The sample lists a few hundred thousand distinct CDR3 sequences, roughly 7% occurring once. Sequenced here: PBMCs, sampled before TCRalphabeta/CD19-depleted stem cell transplant. Receptors were obtained from a boy aged 2 to 10 with acute lymphoblastic leukemia, due to receive a stem cell transplant.

This clonotype was counted at least ten times. This chain links TRBV9 with TRBJ2-7, with TRBD2 as a possible D gene (5 bases). The germline gives CDR1 SGDLS, CDR2 YYNGEE. V shed 4 bases and J shed 5 bases, with 16 bases lying between them. There are 14 residues in the CDR3. The CDR3 DNA reads TGTGCCAGCAGCCCCGGGATTACTAGAAACGAGCAGTACTTC. Translation: CASSPGITRNEQYF.

The genes are TRBV5-1 and TRBJ2-2; 7 bases match TRBD2. The CDR3 totals 15 residues. V trimming: 4 bases; J trimming: 6 bases; junction bases outside the gene matches: 9. Germline V gives CDR1 SGHRS, CDR2 YFSETQ. As DNA, the CDR3 is TGCGCCAGCAGCCTCGGGGCCCGGGGGGCCGGGGAGCTGTTTTTT. Protein sequence: CASSLGARGAGELFF.

This clonotype was found a few times. The V and J genes are TRBV27 and TRBJ1-2, with TRBD1 as a possible D gene (6 bases). Per the germline V gene, CDR1 is MNHEY and CDR2 is SMNVEV (reference sequence). Between the trimmed V and J ends, which lost 6 bases and 0 bases, there was a span of 17 bases. The CDR3 extends over 16 amino acids. CDR3 loop: CASSLDRNSANYGYTF. The CDR3 DNA is TGTGCCAGCAGCCTGGACAGAAATTCAGCTAACTATGGCTACACCTTC.

At least ten counts were recorded for this clonotype. The chain recombines TRBV4-2 with TRBJ2-7; no reliable D call. V lost 1 base and J lost 2, with 15 bases in between. Germline V gene data show CDR1 as LGHNA and CDR2 as YNFKEQ. The CDR3 runs 16 residues. CDR3 region: CASSQVLSGGTYEQYF. The CDR3 nucleotides are TGTGCCAGCAGCCAAGTTCTATCCGGCGGAACCTACGAGCAGTACTTC.

In its sample, this clonotype was seen many times. The rearrangement links TRBV2 to TRBJ1-1; D not certain. V gave up 4 bases and J gave up 4 bases, with 7 bases separating them. CDR3 length: 12 residues. Germline-derived CDR1 and CDR2 are SNHLY and FYNNEI. The CDR3 here is CASSAPGTEAFF. Here the CDR3 DNA reads TGTGCCAGCAGTGCTCCGGGCACTGAAGCTTTCTTT.

The rearrangement uses TRBV6-2 or TRBV6-3 and TRBJ2-4; 7 bases align to TRBD1. Germline CDR1 and CDR2: MNHEY and SVGEGT. Trimming removed 6 bases from V and 13 bases from J; junction bases left unmatched: 6. The CDR3 runs to 11 residues. CDR3 protein: CASSPRGRQYF. DNA of the CDR3: TGTGCCAGCAGCCCGAGGGGGCGGCAGTACTTC.

The genes are TRBV9 and TRBJ2-1; TRBD2 matches at 10 bases. J gave up 4 bases and V 3 bases, and 4 bases lay outside the gene matches. Germline CDR1 reads SGDLS; CDR2 reads YYNGEE. This CDR3 region has 15 residues. The CDR3 nucleotides read TGTGCCAGCAGCGCCGCTAGCGGGGGTTACAATGAGCAGTTCTTC. This codes for CASSAASGGYNEQFF. The whole variable domain, filled in from reference TRBV9 and TRBJ2-1, reads DSGVTQTPKHLITATGQRVTLRCSPRSGDLSVYWYQQSLDQGLQFLIQYYNGEERAKGNILERFSAQQFPDLHSELNLSSLELGDSALYFCASSAASGGYNEQFFGPGTRLTVL.

This clonotype was detected many times. The chain couples TRBV20-1 to TRBJ1-3; D might be TRBD1 (5 bases). Germline assignment: CDR1 DFQATT and CDR2 SNEGSKA (reference sequence). V lost 0 bases, J lost 4 bases, and 10 bases lay in between. This CDR3 contains 14 residues. CDR3 in amino acids: CSARDPRVGNTIYF. CDR3 DNA: TGCAGTGCTAGAGACCCCAGGGTGGGAAACACCATATATTTT.

Comments on this clonotype: One end of the junction does not line up with germline, which may come from a read error. CDR3 bases: TGTGCCAGCAGCTCAAGACAGGGAATAGACTCCTACGAGCTGTACTTC. Protein: CASSSRQGIDSYELYF. V and J are TRBV7-2 and TRBJ2-7, with TRBD1 matching over 7 bases. The length of the CDR3 is 16 residues. CDR1 is SGHTA, CDR2 FQGNSA, per germline.

This clonotype was seen at least ten times. The chain carries TRBV20-1 and TRBJ2-1; D is uncertain. Germline CDR1 and CDR2: DFQATT and SNEGSKA (reference sequence). V dropped 3 bases and J dropped 0 bases, with 9 bases sitting between them. This CDR3 has 14 amino acids. The CDR3 reads CSASLQSSYNEQFF. In DNA, the CDR3 is TGCAGTGCTAGCTTACAGAGCTCCTACAATGAGCAGTTCTTC.

This clonotype occurred a few times. The chain uses TRBV20-1 and TRBJ2-7, with 11 bases matching TRBD1. V lost 1 base and J lost 4; bases outside the gene matches: 6. The CDR3 totals 15 residues. Germline V CDR1 and CDR2: DFQATT, SNEGSKA (reference sequence). The CDR3 protein is CSARAVDRGPYEQYF. The CDR3 coding sequence is TGCAGTGCTAGAGCCGTGGACAGGGGGCCTTACGAGCAGTACTTC.

This clonotype was counted at least ten times. The chain uses TRBV11-2 and TRBJ1-2, with D possibly TRBD1 on 5 matching bases. The CDR3 has 18 amino acids. The V gene lost 0 bases and the J gene lost 8 bases, with 25 bases spanning the gap. Germline CDR1 SGHAT, CDR2 FQNNGV. The chain's CDR3 is CASSLEGVRTVLRRGYTF. The CDR3 DNA sequence: TGTGCCAGCAGCTTAGAGGGGGTTCGGACGGTGCTCAGGAGAGGCTACACCTTC.

This clonotype occurred many times. This CDR3 is CASSFTVYEQYF. The CDR3, as DNA: TGTGCCAGCAGCTTTACAGTCTACGAGCAGTACTTC. V is TRBV7-2 and J is TRBJ2-7; D not certain. CDR3 size: 12 residues. Trimming cost V 3 bases and J 3 bases, with 6 bases left between them. From germline, CDR1 is SGHTA and CDR2 FQGNSA.

This clonotype was seen at least ten times. A junction end diverges from the germline sequence, so it may reflect a read error. The rearrangement uses TRBV12-3 or TRBV12-4 and TRBJ2-1, with D perhaps TRBD2 (6 bases). The CDR3 is 15 residues long. The CDR3 DNA is TGTCCCAGCAGTCAATGGGGGGATTCCTACAATGAGCAGTTCTTC. This encodes CPSSQWGDSYNEQFF.

At least ten counts were recorded for this clonotype. The gene calls are TRBV28 and TRBJ2-5; D call uncertain. Germline loops: CDR1 MDHEN, CDR2 SYDVKM. This CDR3 region has 11 residues. V dropped 3 bases and J dropped 5 bases, with 4 bases sitting between them. The CDR3: CASSFLETQYF. CDR3 bases: TGTGCCAGCAGTTTTCTGGAGACCCAGTACTTC. Supplemented by reference TRBV28 and TRBJ2-5, the full variable domain reads DVKVTQSSRYLVKRTGEKVFLECVQDMDHENMFWYRQDPGLGLRLIYFSYDVKMKEKGDIPEGYSVSREKKERFSLILESASTNQTSMYLCASSFLETQYFGPGTRLLVL.

This clonotype was counted at least ten times. The rearrangement joins TRBV4-1 to TRBJ1-1, with D hard to call. CDR3 length equals 13 residues. The germline gives CDR1 MGHRA, CDR2 YSYEKL. The V end was cut by 3 bases, the J end by 5 bases, with 10 bases between. The CDR3 nucleotides read TGCGCCAGCAGCCACACTGGGGTAACTGAAGCTTTCTTT. Its protein is CASSHTGVTEAFF.

This clonotype showed up many times. The chain combines TRBV5-6 with TRBJ2-7; tentatively, D is TRBD1 (6 bases). V shed 1 base and J shed 3 bases, with 14 bases lying between them. CDR1 and CDR2 (germline): SGHDT, YYEEEE. The CDR3 is 15 residues long. The CDR3 DNA reads TGTGCCAGCAGCTTGTTGGACAGATTATTCTACGAGCAGTACTTC. Translation gives CASSLLDRLFYEQYF.

This clonotype appeared many times. This CDR3 is CASSSGQVEQYF. The CDR3 coding sequence is TGTGCCAGCAGCTCGGGACAGGTCGAGCAGTACTTC. The V call is TRBV7-2, the J call TRBJ2-7, with 8 nucleotides matching TRBD1. The germline V gene has CDR1 SGHTA and CDR2 FQGNSA. This CDR3 is built from 12 residues. V dropped 4 bases and J dropped 6; count of bases not matched to a gene: 2.

This clonotype was picked up many times. The rearrangement uses TRBV7-9 and TRBJ2-5; no clear D gene. The CDR3 sequence is 12 residues long. Germline V gene data show CDR1 as SEHNR and CDR2 as FQNEAQ (reference sequence). Trimming shortened V by 2 bases and J by 1 base, and 2 bases separated the two germline ends. For the CDR3, the DNA is TGTGCCAGCAGCTTATTCCAAGAGACCCAGTACTTC. Translated: CASSLFQETQYF.

This clonotype was recorded many times. J is TRBJ1-5 and V is TRBV13; a weak D match, TRBD1 (6 bases). Trimming took 5 bases from V and 5 from J, leaving 10 bases between them. The CDR3 length is 13 residues. In germline, CDR1 is PRHDT, CDR2 FYEKMQ (reference sequence). The CDR3 DNA reads as TGTGCCAGCAGCGGGGGCCGGGATCAGCCCCAGCATTTT. Protein sequence: CASSGGRDQPQHF.